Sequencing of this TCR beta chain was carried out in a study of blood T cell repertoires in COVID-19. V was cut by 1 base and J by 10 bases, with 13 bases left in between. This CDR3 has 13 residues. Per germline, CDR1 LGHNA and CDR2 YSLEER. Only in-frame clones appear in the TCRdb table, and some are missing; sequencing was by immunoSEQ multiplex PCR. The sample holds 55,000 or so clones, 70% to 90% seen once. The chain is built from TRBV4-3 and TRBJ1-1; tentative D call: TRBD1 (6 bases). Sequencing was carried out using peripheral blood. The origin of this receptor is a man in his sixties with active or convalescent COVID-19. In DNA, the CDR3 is TGCGCCAGCAGCCAAGCTATGACAGGTAGAGCTTTCTTT. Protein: CASSQAMTGRAFF.